The 21 T cell receptor beta chains given below trace back to one sample, sequenced in a study of T cell changes during pregnancy in multiple sclerosis. Sequenced by immunoSEQ multiplex PCR; TCRdb stores in-frame clones only, minus some. Of around 100,000 clones in the sample, roughly 93% were seen once. The sample was peripheral blood, taken after pregnancy. The source is a female donor with multiple sclerosis, enrolled in a pregnancy study.

The chain carries TRBV28 and TRBJ2-1; 11 nucleotides match TRBD1. Unmatched junction bases numbered 4, after V lost 4 bases and J lost 5 bases. The CDR3 is 15 amino acids. Germline CDR1 reads MDHEN; CDR2 reads SYDVKM. CDR3: CASSSPGQGDNEQFF. In DNA, the CDR3 is TGTGCCAGCAGTTCCCCGGGACAGGGGGACAATGAGCAGTTCTTC.

The rearrangement joins TRBV18 to TRBJ2-3, with TRBD2 matching over 13 bases. V lost 4 bases and J lost 5; bases outside the gene matches: 15. The length of the CDR3 is 19 residues. Germline CDR1 and CDR2: KGHSH and LQKENI. CDR3 DNA: TGTGCCAGCTCACGAACTAGCGGGAGGGCCACCAGATACCAAGATACGCAGTATTTT. As protein: CASSRTSGRATRYQDTQYF.

The chain combines TRBV5-1 with TRBJ1-1; TRBD1 agrees at 9 bases. The CDR3 sequence is 16 residues long. The germline CDR1 and CDR2 sequences are SGHRS and YFSETQ. V shed 4 bases and J 1 base; nucleotides not matched to a gene: 8. The CDR3 coding sequence is TGCGCCAGCAGCCTGGGAATACAGGGGGCGAACACTGAAGCTTTCTTT. This encodes CASSLGIQGANTEAFF.

The CDR3 DNA reads as TGTGCCAGCAGCATCGACACAACCTACGAGCAGTACTTC. Its translation is CASSIDTTYEQYF. The chain uses TRBV7-2 and TRBJ2-7; the D is unclear. From germline, CDR1 is SGHTA and CDR2 FQGNSA. The CDR3 has 13 amino acids. V dropped 5 bases and J dropped 2 bases, with 10 bases sitting between them.

There are a few counts of this clone. The CDR3 DNA is TGTGCCAGCAGTTTGGAGGGGAGTCACGCTGAAGCTTTCTTT. It translates to CASSLEGSHAEAFF. The chain combines TRBV27 with TRBJ1-1, with D possibly TRBD1 on 5 matching bases. V dropped 3 bases and J dropped 6 bases, with 14 bases sitting between them. This CDR3 contains 14 residues. Germline V gene sequence: CDR1 MNHEY, CDR2 SMNVEV (reference sequence).

The chain employs TRBV4-2 and TRBJ1-1; weak D call: TRBD1 (6 bases). Germline V CDR1 and CDR2: LGHNA, YNFKEQ. This CDR3 is built from 19 residues. The ends were cut back, 1 base at V and 3 bases at J, with 24 bases in the middle. CDR3 sequence: CASSQVGGRGGPGDTEAFF. Here the CDR3 DNA reads TGTGCCAGCAGCCAAGTTGGGGGAAGGGGGGGACCCGGGGACACTGAAGCTTTCTTT.

This clone was seen a few times. The CDR3 DNA reads as TGTGCCAGCACCCAACGGACAGGGTCCTACGAGCAGTACTTC. This translates into CASTQRTGSYEQYF. V is TRBV13 and J is TRBJ2-7; 8 positions agree with TRBD1. The germline CDR1 and CDR2 sequences are PRHDT and FYEKMQ (reference sequence). The CDR3 extends over 14 amino acids. V dropped 7 bases and J dropped 1; count of bases not matched to a gene: 6. Using reference TRBV13 and TRBJ2-7 for the parts outside the CDR3, the full variable domain is AAGVIQSPRHLIKEKRETATLKCYPIPRHDTVYWYQQGPGQDPQFLISFYEKMQSDKGSIPDRFSAQQFSDYHSELNMSSLELGDSALYFCASTQRTGSYEQYFGPGTRLTVT.

This rearrangement joins TRBV19 to TRBJ1-5, with 8 bases fitting TRBD1. Germline V gene lookup returns CDR1 LNHDA and CDR2 SQIVND (reference sequence). The V gene end was trimmed by 3 bases and the J gene end by 0 bases; junction bases not matched to a gene: 1. The CDR3 runs to 15 residues. The CDR3 region has the DNA TGTGCCAGTAGTATCCAGGGGGCTAGCAATCAGCCCCAGCATTTT. Encoded protein: CASSIQGASNQPQHF.

J is TRBJ1-2 and V is TRBV29-1, with a possible D match to TRBD1 (6 bases). Germline assignment: CDR1 SQVTM and CDR2 ANQGSEA. The CDR3 spans 14 residues. V shed 4 bases and J shed 1 base, with 13 bases lying between them. The CDR3 DNA is TGCAGCGTTGTCAGAGGGGGGGGTAACTATGGCTACACCTTC. Translated: CSVVRGGGNYGYTF.

V is TRBV9 and J is TRBJ2-3, with 10 bases that match TRBD2. CDR3 length: 20 residues. Losses at the gene ends were 0 bases for V and 0 bases for J; bases not matched to a gene: 13. Germline V CDR1 and CDR2: SGDLS, YYNGEE. The CDR3 DNA is TGTGCCAGCAGCGTAGCGGGGCGGCTAGCGGGGGCCTCTAGCACAGATACGCAGTATTTT. Encoded protein: CASSVAGRLAGASSTDTQYF.

CDR3 region: CASSPGTGWTEKLFF. CDR3 sequence (DNA): TGTGCCAGCAGCCCCGGGACAGGGTGGACTGAAAAACTGTTTTTT. The chain carries TRBV7-8 and TRBJ1-4, with TRBD1 identical over 9 bases. The germline V gene has CDR1 SGHVS and CDR2 FQNEAQ. There are 15 residues in the CDR3. V shed 5 bases, J shed 7 bases, and the junction held 8 bases outside the gene matches.

The chain carries TRBV4-3 and TRBJ2-2; 7 bases fit TRBD1. CDR1 and CDR2 (germline): LGHNA, YSLEER. Germline trimming cut 0 bases from V and 2 bases from J; bases unmatched to any gene: 0. CDR3 size: 15 residues. The CDR3 sequence is CASSQEGGNTGELFF. DNA for the CDR3: TGCGCCAGCAGCCAAGAAGGGGGCAACACCGGGGAGCTGTTTTTT.

In this sample, this clone turned up a few times. The V call is TRBV7-3, the J call TRBJ2-4; 7 nucleotides line up with TRBD1. CDR1 is SGHTA and CDR2 is FQGTGA in the germline V gene. Losses at the gene ends were 6 bases for V and 1 base for J; bases not matched to a gene: 3. The CDR3 runs 14 residues. This chain's CDR3 is CASSSDRAKNIQYF. The CDR3 region has the DNA TGTGCCAGCAGTTCGGACAGGGCCAAAAACATTCAGTACTTC.

The chain combines TRBV27 with TRBJ2-1; no clear D. V lost 1 base to trimming and J lost 7 bases, with 11 bases between them. Germline lookup yields CDR1 MNHEY and CDR2 SMNVEV (reference sequence). The CDR3 loop spans 14 amino acids. DNA of the CDR3: TGTGCCAGCAGTTTATATAAAGAGCCAAATGAGCAGTTCTTC. This gives the protein CASSLYKEPNEQFF.

This chain connects TRBV5-1 to TRBJ1-1; D is ambiguous. With 0 bases removed from V and 2 bases from J, the gap between germline ends came to 17 bases. CDR1 and CDR2 from the germline V gene are SGHRS and YFSETQ. The CDR3 length is 17 residues. The CDR3 DNA follows: TGCGCCAGCAGCTTGGAACCCGGGAGGACTCCAAACACTGAAGCTTTCTTT. Its translation is CASSLEPGRTPNTEAFF.

J is TRBJ2-1 and V is TRBV5-4, with a tentative D call TRBD1 (6 bases). The CDR3 length is 16 residues. Germline V gives CDR1 SGHNT, CDR2 YYREEE (reference sequence). Trimming left V 1 base short and J 7 bases short, with 18 bases between. CDR3 DNA: TGTGCCAGCAGCTTGTTAGGTGTAACTAGGGGGAATGAGCAGTTCTTC. Amino acid sequence: CASSLLGVTRGNEQFF.

The chain is built from TRBV5-1 and TRBJ2-1, with D maybe TRBD2 (6 bases). The germline gives CDR1 SGHRS, CDR2 YFSETQ. The V and J ends lost 4 bases and 6 bases respectively, with 11 bases between them. The CDR3 consists of 13 residues. The CDR3 sequence: CASSRERVNEQFF. For the CDR3, the DNA is TGCGCCAGCAGCCGGGAGAGGGTCAATGAGCAGTTCTTC.

This clone was observed a handful of times. The chain has TRBV2 and TRBJ2-4, with D tentatively TRBD1 (5 bases). V was pared by 5 bases and J by 1 base, with 15 bases between. Germline CDR1 SNHLY, CDR2 FYNNEI. CDR3 length: 16 residues. CDR3 residues: CASSSYPTGAKNIQYF. The CDR3 DNA reads TGTGCCAGCAGTTCTTACCCCACAGGTGCCAAAAACATTCAGTACTTC.

The J gene is TRBJ2-5, the V gene TRBV7-2; perhaps TRBD2 as D (5 bases). This CDR3 has 14 residues. V was pared by 5 bases and J by 9 bases, with 19 bases between. In germline, CDR1 is SGHTA, CDR2 FQGNSA. As DNA, the CDR3 is TGTGCCAGCAGCCCGAGTTGGCTTAGGGAGTCCCAGTACTTC. This encodes CASSPSWLRESQYF.

Here the CDR3 reads CASSTDRHNEQFF. The CDR3 nucleotides read TGTGCCAGCAGTACCGACAGACACAATGAGCAGTTCTTC. This sequence joins TRBV6-4 and TRBJ2-1; D may be TRBD1 (5 bases). Per the germline V gene, CDR1 is MRHNA and CDR2 is SNTAGT. The V gene lost 5 bases and the J gene lost 5 bases, with 10 bases spanning the gap. The CDR3 runs 13 residues.

This clone has only one observation. The V and J genes are TRBV9 and TRBJ1-6; D may be TRBD1 (6 bases). V lost 0 bases to trimming and J lost 4 bases, with 14 bases between them. Germline-derived CDR1 and CDR2 are SGDLS and YYNGEE. This CDR3 is built from 17 residues. In DNA form, the CDR3 reads TGTGCCAGCAGCGTAGTATCAGGGGCCGGTTATAATTCACCCCTCCACTTT. As protein: CASSVVSGAGYNSPLHF.